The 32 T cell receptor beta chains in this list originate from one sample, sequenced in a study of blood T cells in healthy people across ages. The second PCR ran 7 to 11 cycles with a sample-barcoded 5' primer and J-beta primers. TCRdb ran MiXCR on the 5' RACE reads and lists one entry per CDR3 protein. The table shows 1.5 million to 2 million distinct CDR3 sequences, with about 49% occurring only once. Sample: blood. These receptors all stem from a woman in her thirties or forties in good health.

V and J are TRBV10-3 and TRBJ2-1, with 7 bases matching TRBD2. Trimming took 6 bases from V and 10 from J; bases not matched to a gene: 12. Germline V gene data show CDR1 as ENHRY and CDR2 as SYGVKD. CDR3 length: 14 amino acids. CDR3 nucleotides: TGTGCCATCAGGACTAGCTCATTTCAGTACGAGCAGTTCTTC. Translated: CAIRTSSFQYEQFF.

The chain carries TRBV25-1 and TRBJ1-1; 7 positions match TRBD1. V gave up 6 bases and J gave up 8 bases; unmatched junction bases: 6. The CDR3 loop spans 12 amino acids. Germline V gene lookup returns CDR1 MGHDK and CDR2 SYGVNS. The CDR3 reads CASRQTGAEAFF. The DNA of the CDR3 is TGTGCCAGCAGACAAACAGGGGCAGAAGCTTTCTTT.

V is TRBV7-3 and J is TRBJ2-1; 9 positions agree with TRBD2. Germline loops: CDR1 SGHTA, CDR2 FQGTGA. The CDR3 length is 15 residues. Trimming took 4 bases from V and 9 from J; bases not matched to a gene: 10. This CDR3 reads CASSSQGGGASEQFF. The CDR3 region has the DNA TGTGCCAGCAGCTCCCAAGGCGGGGGGGCCTCTGAGCAGTTCTTC. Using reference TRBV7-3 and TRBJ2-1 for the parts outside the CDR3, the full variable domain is GAGVSQTPSNKVTEKGKYVELRCDPISGHTALYWYRQSLGQGPEFLIYFQGTGAADDSGLPNDRFFAVRPEGSVSTLKIQRTERGDSAVYLCASSSQGGGASEQFFGPGTRLTVL.

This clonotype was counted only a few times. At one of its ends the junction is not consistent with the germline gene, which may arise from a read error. The CDR3 DNA follows: TGTGCTAGCAGCTTAGACCCAGACCAAGGACAGACCCAGTACTTC. Protein product: CASSLDPDQGQTQYF. The rearrangement uses TRBV7-7 and TRBJ2-5; D call uncertain. Germline CDR1 SSHAT, CDR2 FNYEAQ (reference sequence). The CDR3 consists of 15 residues.

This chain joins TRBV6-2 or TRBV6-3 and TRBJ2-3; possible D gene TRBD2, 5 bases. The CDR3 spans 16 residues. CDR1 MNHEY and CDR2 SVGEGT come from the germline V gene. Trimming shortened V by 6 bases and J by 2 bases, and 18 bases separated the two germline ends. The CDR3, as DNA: TGTGCCAGCAGCTCCCTCCACGACTACCCCACAGATACGCAGTATTTT. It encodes CASSSLHDYPTDTQYF.

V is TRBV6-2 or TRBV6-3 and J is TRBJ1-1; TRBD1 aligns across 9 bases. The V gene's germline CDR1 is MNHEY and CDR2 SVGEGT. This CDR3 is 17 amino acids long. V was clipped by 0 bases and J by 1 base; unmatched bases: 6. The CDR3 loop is CASSYSRGTGPNTEAFF. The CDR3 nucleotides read TGTGCCAGCAGTTACTCGCGGGGGACAGGGCCGAACACTGAAGCTTTCTTT.

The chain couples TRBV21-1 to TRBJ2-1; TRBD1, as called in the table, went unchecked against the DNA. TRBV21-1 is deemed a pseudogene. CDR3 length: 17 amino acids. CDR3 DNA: TGTGCCAGCAGCAAACCCGGGACAGGGGTGTCCTACAATGAGCAGTTCTTC. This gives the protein CASSKPGTGVSYNEQFF.

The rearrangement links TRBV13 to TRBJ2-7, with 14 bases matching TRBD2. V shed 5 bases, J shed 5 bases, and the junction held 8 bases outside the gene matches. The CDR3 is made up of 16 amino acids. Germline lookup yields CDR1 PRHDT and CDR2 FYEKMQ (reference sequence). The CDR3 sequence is CASSDGTSGGRDEQYF. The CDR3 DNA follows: TGTGCCAGCAGCGACGGGACTAGCGGGGGTAGGGACGAGCAGTACTTC.

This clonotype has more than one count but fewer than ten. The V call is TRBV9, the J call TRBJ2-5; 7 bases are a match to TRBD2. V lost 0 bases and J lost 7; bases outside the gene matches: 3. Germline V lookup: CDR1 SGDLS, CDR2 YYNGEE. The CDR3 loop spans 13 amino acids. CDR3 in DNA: TGTGCCAGCAGCGTAGAGGGCGGGGGGACCCAGTACTTC. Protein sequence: CASSVEGGGTQYF.

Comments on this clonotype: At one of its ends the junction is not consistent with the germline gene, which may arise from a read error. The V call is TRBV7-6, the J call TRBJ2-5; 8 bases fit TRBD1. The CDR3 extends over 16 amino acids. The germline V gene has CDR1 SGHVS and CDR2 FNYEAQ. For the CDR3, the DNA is TGTGCCAGTAGCTTAGGCCGAGGACAGGGTGCCCAGACCCAGTACTTC. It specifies CASSLGRGQGAQTQYF.

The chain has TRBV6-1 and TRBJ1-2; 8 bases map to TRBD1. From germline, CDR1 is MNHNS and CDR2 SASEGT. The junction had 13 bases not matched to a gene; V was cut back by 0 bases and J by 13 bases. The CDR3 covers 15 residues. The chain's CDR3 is CASSEAGTGGGYITF. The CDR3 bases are TGTGCCAGCAGTGAAGCCGGGACAGGTGGGGGGTATATCACCTTC.

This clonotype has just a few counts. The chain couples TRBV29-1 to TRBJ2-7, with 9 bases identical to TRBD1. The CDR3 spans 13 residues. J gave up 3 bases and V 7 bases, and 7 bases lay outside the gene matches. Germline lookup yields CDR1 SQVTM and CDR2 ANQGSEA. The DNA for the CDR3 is TGCAGCGCGGGGACAGGGCGCGTCTACGAGCAGTACTTC. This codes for CSAGTGRVYEQYF.

The CDR3 DNA is TGTGCCAGCAGCTCGCAGACTAGCGGGGAGCAGTTCTTC. Translating it yields CASSSQTSGEQFF. This chain links TRBV7-3 with TRBJ2-1, with TRBD2 matching over 10 bases. Germline values: CDR1 SGHTA, CDR2 FQGTGA. The CDR3 consists of 13 residues. V shed 4 bases and J 10 bases; nucleotides not matched to a gene: 4.

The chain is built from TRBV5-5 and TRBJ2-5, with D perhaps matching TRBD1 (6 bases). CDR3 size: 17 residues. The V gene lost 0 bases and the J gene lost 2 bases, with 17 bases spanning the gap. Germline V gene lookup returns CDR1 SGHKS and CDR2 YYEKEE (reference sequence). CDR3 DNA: TGTGCCAGCAGCTTGGACGTAGAAAGGGGGTTTCAAGAGACCCAGTACTTC. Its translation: CASSLDVERGFQETQYF.

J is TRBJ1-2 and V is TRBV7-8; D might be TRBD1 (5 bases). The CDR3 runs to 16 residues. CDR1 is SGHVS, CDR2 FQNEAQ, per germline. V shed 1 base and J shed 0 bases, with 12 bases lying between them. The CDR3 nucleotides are TGTGCCAGCAGCTTAGTCCCGGACAACCCTAACTATGGCTACACCTTC. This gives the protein CASSLVPDNPNYGYTF.

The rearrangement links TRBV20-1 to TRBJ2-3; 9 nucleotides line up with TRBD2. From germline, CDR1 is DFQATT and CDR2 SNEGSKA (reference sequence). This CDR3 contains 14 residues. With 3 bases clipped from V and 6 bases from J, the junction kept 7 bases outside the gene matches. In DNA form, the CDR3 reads TGCAGTGCTAGGGGACTAGCAGGATCGGATACGCAGTATTTT. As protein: CSARGLAGSDTQYF.

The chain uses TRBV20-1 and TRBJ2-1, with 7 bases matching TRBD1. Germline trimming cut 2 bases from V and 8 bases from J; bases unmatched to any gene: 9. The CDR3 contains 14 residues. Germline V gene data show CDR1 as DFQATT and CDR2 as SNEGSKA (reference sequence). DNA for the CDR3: TGCAGTGCTAGAAGCCCCGACAGGGTCGATGAGCAGTTCTTC. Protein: CSARSPDRVDEQFF.

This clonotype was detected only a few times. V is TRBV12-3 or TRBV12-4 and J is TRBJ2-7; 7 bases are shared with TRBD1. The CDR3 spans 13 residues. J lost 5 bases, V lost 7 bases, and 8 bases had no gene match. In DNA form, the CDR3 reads TGTGCCAGCAACGCCGGACAGGTGGACGAGCAGTACTTC. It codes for CASNAGQVDEQYF.

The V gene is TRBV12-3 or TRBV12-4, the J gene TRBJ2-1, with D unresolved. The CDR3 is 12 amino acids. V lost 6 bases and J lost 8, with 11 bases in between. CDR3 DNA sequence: TGTGCCAGCAGGTTCTCAGCTTATGAGCAGTTCTTC. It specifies CASRFSAYEQFF.

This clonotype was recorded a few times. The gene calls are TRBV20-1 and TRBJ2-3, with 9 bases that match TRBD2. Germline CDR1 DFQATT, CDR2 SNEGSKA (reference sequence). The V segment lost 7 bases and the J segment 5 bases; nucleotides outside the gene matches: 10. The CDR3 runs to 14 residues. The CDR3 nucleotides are TGCAGTGTCTTAGCGTCGACTAGCGGAGATACGCAGTATTTT. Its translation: CSVLASTSGDTQYF.

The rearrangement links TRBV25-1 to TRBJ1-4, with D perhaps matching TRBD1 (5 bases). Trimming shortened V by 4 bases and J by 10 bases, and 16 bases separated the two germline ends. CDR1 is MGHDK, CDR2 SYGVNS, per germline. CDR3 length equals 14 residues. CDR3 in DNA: TGTGCCAGCAGTGCAGTAGGGGTTACAGGAAAACTGTTTTTT. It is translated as CASSAVGVTGKLFF.

The CDR3 bases are TGCGCCAGCAGCCAAGGTCCTAGACAGCGGAATGAAAAACTGTTTTTT. Translation: CASSQGPRQRNEKLFF. The V call is TRBV4-3, the J call TRBJ1-4; the D gene is possibly TRBD1 (5 bases). Germline V gene data show CDR1 as LGHNA and CDR2 as YSLEER. V lost 1 base to trimming and J lost 5 bases, with 14 bases between them. The CDR3 runs 16 residues.

The CDR3 spells CATSRGQENTEAFF. Here the CDR3 DNA reads TGTGCCACCAGCCGGGGGCAGGAAAACACTGAAGCTTTCTTT. The chain has TRBV15 and TRBJ1-1, with D perhaps TRBD1 (6 bases). This CDR3 is 14 amino acids long. CDR1 and CDR2 from the germline V gene are LNHNV and YYDKDF (reference sequence). Trimming shortened V by 5 bases and J by 2 bases, and 12 bases separated the two germline ends. The full variable domain, rest sourced from reference TRBV15 and TRBJ1-1, is DAMVIQNPRYQVTQFGKPVTLSCSQTLNHNVMYWYQQKSSQAPKLLFHYYDKDFNNEADTPDNFQSRRPNTSFCFLDIRSPGLGDTAMYLCATSRGQENTEAFFGQGTRLTVV.

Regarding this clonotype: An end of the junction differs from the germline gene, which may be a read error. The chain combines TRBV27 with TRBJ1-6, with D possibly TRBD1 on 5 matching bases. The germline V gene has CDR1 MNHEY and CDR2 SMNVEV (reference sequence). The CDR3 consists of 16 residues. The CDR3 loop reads CASSFRGEAYNSLLHF. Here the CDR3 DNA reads TGTGCCAGCAGTTTCAGAGGGGAAGCCTATAATTCACTCCTCCACTTT.

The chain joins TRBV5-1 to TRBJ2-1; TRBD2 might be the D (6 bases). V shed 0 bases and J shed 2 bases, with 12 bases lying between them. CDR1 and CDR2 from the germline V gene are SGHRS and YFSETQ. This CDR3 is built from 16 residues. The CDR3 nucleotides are TGCGCCAGCAGCTTGGCCGCAGGGAGGCCCTACAATGAGCAGTTCTTC. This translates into CASSLAAGRPYNEQFF.

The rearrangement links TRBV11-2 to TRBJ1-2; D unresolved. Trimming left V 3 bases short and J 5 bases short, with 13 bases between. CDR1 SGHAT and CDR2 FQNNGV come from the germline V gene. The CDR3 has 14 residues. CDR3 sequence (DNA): TGTGCCAGCAGCTTGGACGGTACGACTTATGGCTACACCTTC. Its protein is CASSLDGTTYGYTF.

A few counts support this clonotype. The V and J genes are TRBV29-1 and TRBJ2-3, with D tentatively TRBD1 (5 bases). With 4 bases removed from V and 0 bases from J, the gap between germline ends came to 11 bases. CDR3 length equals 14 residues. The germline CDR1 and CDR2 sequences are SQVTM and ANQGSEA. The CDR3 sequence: CSVGRAESTDTQYF. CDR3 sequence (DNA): TGCAGCGTTGGCAGGGCCGAAAGCACAGATACGCAGTATTTT.

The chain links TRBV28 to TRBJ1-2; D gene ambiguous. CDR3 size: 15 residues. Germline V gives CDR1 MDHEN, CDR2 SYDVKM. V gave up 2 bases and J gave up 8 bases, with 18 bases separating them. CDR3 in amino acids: CASSLDRRSPMGYTF. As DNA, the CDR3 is TGTGCCAGCAGTTTAGATCGGCGATCCCCTATGGGCTACACCTTC.

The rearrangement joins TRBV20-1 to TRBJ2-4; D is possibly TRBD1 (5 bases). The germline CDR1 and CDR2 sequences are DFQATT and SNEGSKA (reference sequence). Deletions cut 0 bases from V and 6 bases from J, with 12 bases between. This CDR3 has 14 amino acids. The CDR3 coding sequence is TGCAGTGCTAGAGATCAGGGCCGAGGAAACATTCAGTACTTC. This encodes CSARDQGRGNIQYF.

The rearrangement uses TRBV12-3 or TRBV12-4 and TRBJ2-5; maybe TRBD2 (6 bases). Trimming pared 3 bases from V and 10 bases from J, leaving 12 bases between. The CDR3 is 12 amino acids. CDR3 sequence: CASSLAGWGQYF. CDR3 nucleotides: TGTGCCAGCAGTTTGGCGGGGTGGGGCCAGTACTTC.

The chain's CDR3 is CASSSGQVSNEQYF. In DNA, the CDR3 is TGCGCCAGCAGCTCCGGACAGGTTTCCAATGAGCAGTACTTC. The chain uses TRBV5-1 and TRBJ2-4, with 7 bases matching TRBD1. With 3 bases clipped from V and 13 bases from J, the junction kept 13 bases outside the gene matches. The CDR3 extends over 14 amino acids. CDR1 SGHRS and CDR2 YFSETQ come from the germline V gene.

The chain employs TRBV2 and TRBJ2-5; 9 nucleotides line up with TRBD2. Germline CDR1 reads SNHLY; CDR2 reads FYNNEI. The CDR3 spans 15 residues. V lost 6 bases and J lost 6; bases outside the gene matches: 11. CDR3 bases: TGTGCCAGCAGATCGCGGGGGGGTGTAATCAAGACCCAGTACTTC. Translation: CASRSRGGVIKTQYF.